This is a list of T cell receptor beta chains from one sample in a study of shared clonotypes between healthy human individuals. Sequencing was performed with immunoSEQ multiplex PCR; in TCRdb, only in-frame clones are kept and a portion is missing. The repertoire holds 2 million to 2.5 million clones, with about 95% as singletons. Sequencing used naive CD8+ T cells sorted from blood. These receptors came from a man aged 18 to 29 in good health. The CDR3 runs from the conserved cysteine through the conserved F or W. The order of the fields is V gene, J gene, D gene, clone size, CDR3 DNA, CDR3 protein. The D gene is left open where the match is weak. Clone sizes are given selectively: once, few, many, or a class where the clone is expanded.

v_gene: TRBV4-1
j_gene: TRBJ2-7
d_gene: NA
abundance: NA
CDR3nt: TGCGCCAGCAGCCAGCCTTTCGGGGGTCTTTCCCACGAGCAGTACTTC
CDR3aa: CASSQPFGGLSHEQYF

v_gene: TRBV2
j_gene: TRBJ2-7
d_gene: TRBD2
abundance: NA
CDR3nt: TGTGCCAGCAGCGGAATTGGACTAGCGGGAGGGCCGAGCTCCTACGAGCAGTACTTC
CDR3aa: CASSGIGLAGGPSSYEQYF

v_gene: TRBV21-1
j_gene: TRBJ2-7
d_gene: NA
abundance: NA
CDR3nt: TGTGCCAGCAAGGCGGGACTAGCGGGGGGAGTCTACGAGCAGTACTTC
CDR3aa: CASKAGLAGGVYEQYF

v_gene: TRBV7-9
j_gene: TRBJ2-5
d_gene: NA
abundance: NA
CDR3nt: TGTGCCAGCAGCTTAGTACCTCAAGAGACCCAGTACTTC
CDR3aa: CASSLVPQETQYF

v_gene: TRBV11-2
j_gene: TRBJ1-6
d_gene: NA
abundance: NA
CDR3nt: TGTGCCAGCAGCCTACCCCCTGGGGCAGTCAATAATTCACCCCTCCACTTT
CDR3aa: CASSLPPGAVNNSPLHF

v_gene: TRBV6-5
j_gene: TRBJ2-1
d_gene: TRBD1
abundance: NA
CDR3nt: TGTGCCAGCACCTGGACAGGGGGCTCCTACAATGAGCAGTTCTTC
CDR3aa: CASTWTGGSYNEQFF

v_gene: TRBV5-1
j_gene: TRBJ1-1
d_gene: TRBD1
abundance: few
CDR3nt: TGCGCCAGCAGCGGCGACAGGGGCACTGAAGCTTTCTTT
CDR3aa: CASSGDRGTEAFF

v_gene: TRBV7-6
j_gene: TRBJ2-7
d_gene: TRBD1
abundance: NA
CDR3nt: TGTGCCAGCAGCTTAGGACAGGGGGCCCCCTACGAGCAGTACTTC
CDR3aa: CASSLGQGAPYEQYF

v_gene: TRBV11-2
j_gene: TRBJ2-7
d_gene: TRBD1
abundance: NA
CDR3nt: TGTGCCAGCAGCTTAGAGACAGGGGGCAGGTCCTACGAGCAGTACTTC
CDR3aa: CASSLETGGRSYEQYF

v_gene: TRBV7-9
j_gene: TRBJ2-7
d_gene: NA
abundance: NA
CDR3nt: TGTGCCAGCAGCTCTTCCAGGGGGGAGCACCCCGCCGTCGAGCAGTACTTC
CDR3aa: CASSSSRGEHPAVEQYF

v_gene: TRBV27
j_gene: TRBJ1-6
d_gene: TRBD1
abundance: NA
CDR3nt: TGTGCCAGCAGTTTGGACAGGGACCATAATTCACCCCTCCACTTT
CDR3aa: CASSLDRDHNSPLHF

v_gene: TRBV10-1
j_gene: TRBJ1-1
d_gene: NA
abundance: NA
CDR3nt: TGCGCCAGCAGTGAATGGGAGAACACTGAAGCTTTCTTT
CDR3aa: CASSEWENTEAFF

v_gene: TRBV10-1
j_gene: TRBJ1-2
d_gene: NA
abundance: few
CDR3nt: TGCGCCAGCTCACCAGTGAAGGGGAGTTATGGCTACACCTTC
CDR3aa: CASSPVKGSYGYTF

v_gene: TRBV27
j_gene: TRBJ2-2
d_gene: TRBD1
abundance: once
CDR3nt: TGTGCCAGCAGTTCCCTAAGACAGGGGGTGGACACCGGGGAGCTGTTTTTT
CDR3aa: CASSSLRQGVDTGELFF

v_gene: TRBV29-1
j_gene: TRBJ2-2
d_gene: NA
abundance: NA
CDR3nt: TGCAGCGCCCTGGGGGTTTTGGGCGGGGAGCTGTTTTTT
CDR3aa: CSALGVLGGELFF

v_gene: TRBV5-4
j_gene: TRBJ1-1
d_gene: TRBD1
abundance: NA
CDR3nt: TGTGCCAGCAGCTGGGACAGGGGGCATTTCAACACTGAAGCTTTCTTT
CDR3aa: CASSWDRGHFNTEAFF

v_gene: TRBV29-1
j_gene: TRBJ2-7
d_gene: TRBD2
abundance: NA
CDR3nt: TGCAGCGTTGAAGATACAACTAGCGGGGCCTCCTACGAGCAGTACTTC
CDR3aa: CSVEDTTSGASYEQYF

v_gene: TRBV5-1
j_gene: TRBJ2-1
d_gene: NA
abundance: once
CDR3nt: TGCGCCAGCAGCCCATCCGGGTGGGCCTACAATGAGCAGTTCTTC
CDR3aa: CASSPSGWAYNEQFF

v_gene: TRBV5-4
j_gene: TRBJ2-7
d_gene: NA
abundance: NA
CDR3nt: TGTGCCAGCAGCTTGACCGACAGGAACTACGAGCAGTACTTC
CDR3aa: CASSLTDRNYEQYF

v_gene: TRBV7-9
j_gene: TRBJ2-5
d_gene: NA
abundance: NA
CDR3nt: TGTGCCAGCAGCCAAACAGGGAGCGAGGAGACCCAGTACTTC
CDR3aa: CASSQTGSEETQYF

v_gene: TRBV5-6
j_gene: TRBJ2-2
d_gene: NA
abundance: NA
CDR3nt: TGTGCCAGCAGCTTGGCCAGTACAAACACCGGGGAGCTGTTTTTT
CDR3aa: CASSLASTNTGELFF

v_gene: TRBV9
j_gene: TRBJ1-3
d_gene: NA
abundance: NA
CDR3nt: TGTGCCAGCAGCGTGGATCACCGGGCCTCGTTTGACACCATATATTTT
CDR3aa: CASSVDHRASFDTIYF

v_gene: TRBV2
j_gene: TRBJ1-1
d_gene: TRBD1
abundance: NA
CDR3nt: TGTGCCAGCTGCACACCGGGGGACAGTGGAACCATGAACACTGAAGCTTTCTTT
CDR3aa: CASCTPGDSGTMNTEAFF

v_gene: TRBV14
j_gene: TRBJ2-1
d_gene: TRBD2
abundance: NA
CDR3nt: TGTGCCAGCAGACTCTGGCGGGGGGGCCTCGATGAGCAGTTCTTC
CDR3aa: CASRLWRGGLDEQFF

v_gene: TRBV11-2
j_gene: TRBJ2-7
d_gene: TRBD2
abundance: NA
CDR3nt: TGTGCCAGCAGCTTAGGGGTCGGGGGGTCCTACGAGCAGTACTTC
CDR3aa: CASSLGVGGSYEQYF

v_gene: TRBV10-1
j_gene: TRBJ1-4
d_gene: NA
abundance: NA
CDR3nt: TGCGCCAGCAGTGATAATCTCGAGCTCCAGAGGGAAAAACTGTTTTTT
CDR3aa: CASSDNLELQREKLFF

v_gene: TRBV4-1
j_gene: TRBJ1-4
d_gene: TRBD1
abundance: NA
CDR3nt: TGCGCCAGCAGCCAAGAGACAGGGTTGGCTGAAAAACTGTTTTTT
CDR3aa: CASSQETGLAEKLFF

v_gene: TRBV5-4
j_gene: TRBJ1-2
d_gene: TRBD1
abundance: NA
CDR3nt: TGTGCCAGCAGCCCGCCGGGACAGAACTTTGACTACACCTTC
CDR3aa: CASSPPGQNFDYTF

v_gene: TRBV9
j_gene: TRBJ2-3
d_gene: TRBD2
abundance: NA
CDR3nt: TGTGCCAGCAACAAGAATAGCGGGGGGAGCACAGATACGCAGTATTTT
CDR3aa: CASNKNSGGSTDTQYF

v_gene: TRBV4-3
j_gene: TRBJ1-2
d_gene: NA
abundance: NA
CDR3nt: TGCGCCAGCAGCCAAGATACCGGGACACCTTATGGCTACACCTTC
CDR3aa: CASSQDTGTPYGYTF

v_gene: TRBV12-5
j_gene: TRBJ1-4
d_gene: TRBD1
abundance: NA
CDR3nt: TGTGCTAGTGGTTTGGCCTACTCCGGGACAGGGGTTAATGAAAAACTGTTTTTT
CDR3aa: CASGLAYSGTGVNEKLFF

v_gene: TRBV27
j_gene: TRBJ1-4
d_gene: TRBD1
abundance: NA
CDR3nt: TGTGCCAGCAGTCCGACAGGGGCCCCTAATGAAAAACTGTTTTTT
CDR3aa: CASSPTGAPNEKLFF

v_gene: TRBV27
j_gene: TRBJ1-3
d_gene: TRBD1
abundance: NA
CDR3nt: TGTGCCAGCATGAGAGACAGGGACTCTGGAAACACCATATATTTT
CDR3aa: CASMRDRDSGNTIYF

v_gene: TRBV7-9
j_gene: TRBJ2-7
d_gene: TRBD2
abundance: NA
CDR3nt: TGTGCCAGCAGCTTAGGCGGGAGGAGTTTCGAGCAGTACTTC
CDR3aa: CASSLGGRSFEQYF